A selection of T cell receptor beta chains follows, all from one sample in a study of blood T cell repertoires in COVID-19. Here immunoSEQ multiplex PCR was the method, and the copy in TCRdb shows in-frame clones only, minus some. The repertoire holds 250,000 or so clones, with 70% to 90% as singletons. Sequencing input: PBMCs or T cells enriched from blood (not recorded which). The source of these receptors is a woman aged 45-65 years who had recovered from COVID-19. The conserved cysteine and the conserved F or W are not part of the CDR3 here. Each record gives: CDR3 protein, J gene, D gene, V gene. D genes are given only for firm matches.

ATSDPRTGGTDTQY TRBJ2-3 TRBD1 TRBV24-1
ASSLDRAKEAF TRBJ1-1 TRBD1 TRBV7-2
ATSEGTEETQY TRBJ2-5 TRBD1 TRBV24-1
ASSLSRTGVPLNTEAF TRBJ1-1 TRBD1 TRBV7-9
ASSDWGLFYEQY TRBJ2-7 - TRBV10-2
ASSLRRGEQF TRBJ2-1 - TRBV28
ASSAELGAYNEQF TRBJ2-1 - TRBV6-4
ASSSGLVRDTQY TRBJ2-3 - TRBV5-1
ASSGRRYLT TRBJ2-6 - TRBV2
ASSFSVNQPQH TRBJ1-5 - TRBV28
ASREVTGARMNTEAF TRBJ1-1 TRBD1 TRBV28
ASSPPSRNQETQY TRBJ2-5 - TRBV18
ASSLSSGGYT TRBJ1-2 - TRBV5-7
ASSQDPPTSRGTDTQY TRBJ2-3 TRBD2 TRBV3-1/TRBV3-2
ASSSSGQGYEQY TRBJ2-7 TRBD1 TRBV6-5
ASSFPLSTYNEQF TRBJ2-1 - TRBV13
ASSPGLGGYAQY TRBJ2-7 - TRBV3-1/TRBV3-2
ASSVGLAGVNEQF TRBJ2-1 TRBD2 TRBV2
ASRSALTSGGQGETQY TRBJ2-5 TRBD2 TRBV10-2
ASSVEGARGEKLF TRBJ1-4 TRBD1 TRBV9
ASSVHGSSYEQY TRBJ2-7 - TRBV9
ASSARGGERISNQPQH TRBJ1-5 - TRBV6-1
ASSLSQGSYNSPLH TRBJ1-6 - TRBV2
SASVGGNQPQH TRBJ1-5 - TRBV20-1
ASSQRFRQTFSGNTIY TRBJ1-3 - TRBV3-1/TRBV3-2
ASSLEFWPGELF TRBJ2-2 - TRBV11-2
ASSLAKDRGWDGYT TRBJ1-2 TRBD1 TRBV5-1
SVTPAGGGVDTQY TRBJ2-3 TRBD2 TRBV29-1
SIREQNTEAF TRBJ1-1 - TRBV29-1
ASSLGLAPSSYNEQF TRBJ2-1 - TRBV28
ASSQQLAGGPRY TRBJ2-3 TRBD2 TRBV3-1/TRBV3-2
ASNNIGRAPGELF TRBJ2-2 TRBD2 TRBV2
ASSESREGVYYEQY TRBJ2-7 - TRBV2
ASTDGTVYGYT TRBJ1-2 TRBD1 TRBV28
ASSLGRSQPQH TRBJ1-5 - TRBV28
ASSFGQGYSPLH TRBJ1-6 TRBD1 TRBV27
ASSVDSGAYEQY TRBJ2-7 - TRBV2
ASSVDPLSGANVLT TRBJ2-6 - TRBV9
ASSFSQGYSTDTQY TRBJ2-3 - TRBV5-4
ASKSGGTEAF TRBJ1-1 - TRBV19
ASSTGGSMGNEKLF TRBJ1-4 - TRBV7-8
ASSQEVVGTSTDTQY TRBJ2-3 - TRBV4-1
ASSLGEPRAYEQY TRBJ2-7 - TRBV5-1
ATSRETSSGNTIY TRBJ1-3 - TRBV15
ASSPAGTKTEAF TRBJ1-1 - TRBV18
ASSLEDRGTDTQY TRBJ2-3 - TRBV28